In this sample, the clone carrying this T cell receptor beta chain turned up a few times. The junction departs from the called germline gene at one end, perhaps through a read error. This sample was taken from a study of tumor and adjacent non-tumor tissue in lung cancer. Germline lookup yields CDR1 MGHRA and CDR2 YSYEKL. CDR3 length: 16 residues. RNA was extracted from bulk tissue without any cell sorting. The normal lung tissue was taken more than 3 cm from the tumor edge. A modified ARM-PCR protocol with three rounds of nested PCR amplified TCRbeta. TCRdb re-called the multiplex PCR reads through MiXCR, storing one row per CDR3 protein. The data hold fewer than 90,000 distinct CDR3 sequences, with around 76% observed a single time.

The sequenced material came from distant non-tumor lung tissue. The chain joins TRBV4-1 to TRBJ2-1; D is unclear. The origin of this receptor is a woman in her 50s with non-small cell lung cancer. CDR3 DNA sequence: TGCGACAGCAGTCAAGTAGACATACTCTCCTACAATGAGCAGTTCTTC. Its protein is CDSSQVDILSYNEQFF.